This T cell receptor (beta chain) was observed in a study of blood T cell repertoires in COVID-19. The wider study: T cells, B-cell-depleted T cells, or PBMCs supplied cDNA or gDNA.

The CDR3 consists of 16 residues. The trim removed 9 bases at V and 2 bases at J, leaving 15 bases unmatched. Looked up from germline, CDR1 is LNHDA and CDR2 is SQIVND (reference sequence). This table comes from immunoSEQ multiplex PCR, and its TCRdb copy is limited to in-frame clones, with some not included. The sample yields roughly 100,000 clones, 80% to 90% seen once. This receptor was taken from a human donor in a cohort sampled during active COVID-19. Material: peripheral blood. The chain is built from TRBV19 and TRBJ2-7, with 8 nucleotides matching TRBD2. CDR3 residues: CASASLRGLAAYEQYF. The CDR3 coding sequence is TGTGCCAGCGCGTCCCTTCGAGGACTAGCAGCCTACGAGCAGTACTTC.